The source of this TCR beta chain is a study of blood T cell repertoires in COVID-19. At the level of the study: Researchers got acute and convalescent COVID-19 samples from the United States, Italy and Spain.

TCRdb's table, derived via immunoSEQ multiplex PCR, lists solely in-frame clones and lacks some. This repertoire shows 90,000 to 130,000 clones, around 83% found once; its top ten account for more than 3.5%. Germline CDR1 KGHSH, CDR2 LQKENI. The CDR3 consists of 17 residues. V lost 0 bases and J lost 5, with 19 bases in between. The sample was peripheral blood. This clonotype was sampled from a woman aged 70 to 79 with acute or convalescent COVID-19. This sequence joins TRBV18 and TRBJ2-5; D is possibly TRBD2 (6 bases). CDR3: CASSPPRGLGGMETQYF. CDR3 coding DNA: TGTGCCAGCTCACCACCGAGGGGACTTGGGGGTATGGAGACCCAGTACTTC.